These 23 T cell receptor beta chains came from one sample sequenced in a study of blood T cells in healthy people across ages. Combining a sample-barcoded 5' primer with a J-beta primer mix, a second PCR ran for roughly 6 to 11 cycles. TCRdb recomputed calls from the 5' RACE reads with MiXCR, one row per CDR3 protein. The sample carries fewer than 2,000,000 distinct CDR3 sequences, roughly 30% recorded once. The sequenced material came from blood. These receptors were taken from a woman aged 30 to 39 in good health.

This chain links TRBV30 with TRBJ2-1; D might be TRBD2 (5 bases). The germline CDR1 and CDR2 sequences are GTSNPN and SVGIG (reference sequence). The CDR3 consists of 13 residues. Trimming took off 2 bases at V and 3 bases at J, with 8 bases between the two ends. CDR3 nucleotides: TGTGCCTGGAGTAACGGGATCTACAATGAGCAGTTCTTC. Translation gives CAWSNGIYNEQFF.

This chain joins TRBV28 and TRBJ1-5; perhaps TRBD1 as D (5 bases). V shed 3 bases and J shed 7 bases, with 13 bases lying between them. The CDR3 consists of 14 residues. Germline CDR1 is MDHEN and CDR2 is SYDVKM. Here the CDR3 DNA reads TGTGCCAGCAGTTTGGGGGACCTTGGACAGCCCCAGCATTTT. Protein product: CASSLGDLGQPQHF.

In DNA, the CDR3 is TGTGCCAGCAGTTCACCAGGGTCTGGCCCCTACGAGCAGTACTTC. Translated, it gives CASSSPGSGPYEQYF. V is TRBV28 and J is TRBJ2-7, with D tentatively TRBD1 (5 bases). The CDR3 length is 15 residues. V gave up 4 bases and J gave up 2 bases, with 15 bases separating them. Germline-derived CDR1 and CDR2 are MDHEN and SYDVKM.

With respect to this clonotype: This CDR3 is missing its conserved last phenylalanine or tryptophan, likely due to a read error. The chain couples TRBV5-1 to TRBJ2-2; 7 bases map to TRBD2. The germline V gene has CDR1 SGHRS and CDR2 YFSETQ. The trim removed 4 bases at V and 4 bases at J, leaving 7 bases unmatched. CDR3 length: 15 amino acids. DNA for the CDR3: TGCGCCAGCAGCGTAACAGCGGGACTCACCGGGGAGCTGTTTTGT. It specifies CASSVTAGLTGELFC.

The sample holds one count of this clonotype. This chain joins TRBV4-2 and TRBJ2-1; 12 positions agree with TRBD2. CDR1 LGHNA and CDR2 YNFKEQ come from the germline V gene. The V segment lost 1 base and the J segment 10 bases; nucleotides outside the gene matches: 8. This CDR3 comprises 16 residues. CDR3 in amino acids: CASSQGSSGGAKEQFF. The CDR3 DNA follows: TGTGCCAGCAGCCAAGGGTCTAGCGGGGGGGCAAAGGAGCAGTTCTTC.

The chain recombines TRBV20-1 with TRBJ2-1; D remains ambiguous. V lost 0 bases and J 2 bases, leaving 14 bases between the germline ends. The CDR3 consists of 16 residues. Per the germline V gene, CDR1 is DFQATT and CDR2 is SNEGSKA (reference sequence). The CDR3 DNA is TGCAGTGCTAGAGATCTGGTCGGACCGACCTACAATGAGCAGTTCTTC. Amino acids: CSARDLVGPTYNEQFF.

This clonotype was observed a few times. This chain joins TRBV5-1 and TRBJ2-1; 11 nucleotides line up with TRBD2. With 6 bases clipped from V and 3 bases from J, the junction kept 5 bases outside the gene matches. The CDR3 sequence is 15 residues long. Germline CDR1 and CDR2: SGHRS and YFSETQ. CDR3 loop: CASIPLAGVYNEQFF. CDR3 nucleotides: TGCGCCAGCATCCCACTAGCGGGGGTCTACAATGAGCAGTTCTTC.

This rearrangement joins TRBV15 to TRBJ2-3, with a tentative D call TRBD2 (5 bases). Trimming pared 0 bases from V and 1 base from J, leaving 8 bases between. Looked up from germline, CDR1 is LNHNV and CDR2 is YYDKDF (reference sequence). The CDR3 sequence is 15 residues long. The CDR3 DNA follows: TGTGCCACCAGCAGAGAACTAGTCGGCACAGATACGCAGTATTTT. As protein: CATSRELVGTDTQYF.

This clonotype has only one observation. V gene TRBV28 combines with J gene TRBJ2-7; 10 positions agree with TRBD1. The end of the DNA fits TRBJ2-5 better, so the J call may be wrong. The CDR3 length is 16 residues. Germline V gene data show CDR1 as MDHEN and CDR2 as SYDVKM. CDR3 region: CASSRRTGGKFETQYF. DNA of the CDR3: TGTGCCAGCAGTCGCCGGACAGGGGGAAAGTTTGAGACCCAGTACTTC.

The chain carries TRBV5-1 and TRBJ2-3; D remains ambiguous. The CDR3 consists of 18 residues. Germline V gives CDR1 SGHRS, CDR2 YFSETQ. Trimming removed 0 bases from V and 2 bases from J, with 19 bases in between. The CDR3: CASSLDLSALPNTDTQYF. CDR3 DNA sequence: TGCGCCAGCAGCTTGGATTTGTCGGCCCTACCTAACACAGATACGCAGTATTTT. The full variable domain, with the rest looked up from reference TRBV5-1 and TRBJ2-3, is KAGVTQTPRYLIKTRGQQVTLSCSPISGHRSVSWYQQTPGQGLQFLFEYFSETQRNKGNFPGRFSGRQFSNSRSEMNVSTLELGDSALYLCASSLDLSALPNTDTQYFGPGTRLTVL.

The chain recombines TRBV5-1 with TRBJ2-5, with TRBD1 matching over 8 bases. The J call may be faulty, since TRBJ2-7 better matches the DNA end. This CDR3 comprises 17 residues. CDR1 is SGHRS, CDR2 YFSETQ, per germline. The CDR3 region is CASSPGQGAFQAHEQYF. The CDR3 region has the DNA TGCGCCAGCAGCCCCGGGCAGGGGGCATTTCAAGCCCACGAGCAGTACTTC.

To note about this clonotype: Given a much more abundant clone one base away, this may be a read error. The genes are TRBV7-3 and TRBJ2-1; 7 nucleotides align to TRBD2. This CDR3 is built from 14 residues. Per the germline V gene, CDR1 is SGHTA and CDR2 is FQGTGA. The CDR3 region has the DNA TGTGCCCGCAGCTTAATGGCTAGCGGCCATGAGCAGTTCTTC. It yields the protein CARSLMASGHEQFF.

Comment on this clonotype: Just one base apart from a much larger clone, this may be a read error. This chain connects TRBV6-4 to TRBJ1-1; no clear D gene. CDR1 is MRHNA, CDR2 SNTAGT, per germline. The CDR3 has 14 amino acids. The CDR3 nucleotides are TGTGCCGGCAGTCCTTCTCCGGGGAACACTGAAGCTTTCTTT. Amino acids: CAGSPSPGNTEAFF.

V gene TRBV30 combines with J gene TRBJ2-7; tentatively, D is TRBD1 or TRBD2 (6 bases each). V was pared by 5 bases and J by 0 bases, with 8 bases between. The CDR3 sequence is 12 residues long. Germline V CDR1 and CDR2: GTSNPN, SVGIG (reference sequence). For the CDR3, the DNA is TGTGCCTGGGGGGGGCCCTCCTACGAGCAGTACTTC. Its translation is CAWGGPSYEQYF.

Comment on this clonotype: Since a much larger clone is just one base distant, this may be a read error. This chain uses TRBV6-5 with TRBJ2-3; D is perhaps TRBD1 (6 bases). CDR1 and CDR2 from the germline V gene are MNHEY and SVGAGI. Between the trimmed V and J ends, which lost 0 bases and 11 bases, there was a span of 12 bases. The length of the CDR3 is 13 residues. The CDR3 spells CASSYSSRDMQYF. In DNA form, the CDR3 reads TGTGCCAGCAGTTACTCGAGCAGGGACATGCAGTATTTT.

The rearrangement uses TRBV24-1 and TRBJ2-7; possible D gene TRBD2, 5 bases. The V gene lost 12 bases and the J gene lost 3 bases, with 11 bases spanning the gap. CDR1 and CDR2 (germline): KGHDR, SFDVKD. This CDR3 is built from 11 residues. CDR3 DNA: TGTGCCGCCACCGGAGGCTACGAGCAGTACTTC. Translation gives CAATGGYEQYF.

The J gene is TRBJ2-7, the V gene TRBV3-1; D gene uncertain. The CDR3 contains 15 residues. V lost 0 bases to trimming and J lost 0 bases, with 9 bases between them. Germline V lookup: CDR1 LGHDT, CDR2 YNNKEL (reference sequence). CDR3 region: CASSQEVGGSYEQYF. The CDR3 DNA sequence: TGTGCCAGCAGCCAAGAAGTCGGCGGCTCCTACGAGCAGTACTTC.

There are a few counts of this clonotype. V usage is TRBV12-3 or TRBV12-4 and J usage is TRBJ2-7; possible D gene TRBD1, 6 bases. Trimming took 3 bases from V and 2 from J, leaving 11 bases between them. The CDR3 runs 14 residues. The CDR3, as DNA: TGTGCCAGCAGTTTTTCGGGACAAACCTACGAGCAGTACTTC. Amino acid sequence: CASSFSGQTYEQYF.

The chain combines TRBV5-4 with TRBJ2-7, with TRBD1 matching over 8 bases. This CDR3 spans 14 amino acids. V was pared by 3 bases and J by 2 bases, with 4 bases of the junction left unmatched. CDR1 SGHNT and CDR2 YYREEE come from the germline V gene (reference sequence). CDR3 DNA sequence: TGTGCCAGCAGCTCCTCGACAGGGGCCTACGAGCAGTACTTC. The encoded protein is CASSSSTGAYEQYF.

The chain uses TRBV20-1 and TRBJ2-1, with a weak D call TRBD2 (6 bases). This CDR3 has 13 residues. The V gene's germline CDR1 is DFQATT and CDR2 SNEGSKA (reference sequence). Trimming took off 6 bases at V and 8 bases at J, with 17 bases between the two ends. CDR3 nucleotide sequence: TGCAGTGCGACCGGGACTTCCTCCGATGAGCAGTTCTTC. It yields the protein CSATGTSSDEQFF.

This clonotype was seen many times. The V call is TRBV18, the J call TRBJ1-5; D unclear. Germline assignment: CDR1 KGHSH and CDR2 LQKENI. This CDR3 is built from 14 residues. Trimming took off 8 bases at V and 0 bases at J, with 11 bases between the two ends. In DNA, the CDR3 is TGTGCCAGCAGTCGGACGGATAGCAATCAGCCCCAGCATTTT. Translated: CASSRTDSNQPQHF.

V usage is TRBV4-1 and J usage is TRBJ2-6; D gene unclear. The CDR3 totals 18 residues. CDR1 is MGHRA, CDR2 YSYEKL, per germline. V lost 4 bases and J lost 3, with 19 bases in between. Here the CDR3 DNA reads TGCGCCAGCAGCCTAGTAAGGACGCCCGTCCTTGGGGCCAACGTCCTGACTTTC. Its protein product is CASSLVRTPVLGANVLTF.

This chain links TRBV6-1 with TRBJ2-7; D possibly matches TRBD1 or TRBD2 (5 bases each). V lost 4 bases to trimming and J lost 3 bases, with 16 bases between them. The CDR3 consists of 15 residues. The V gene's germline CDR1 is MNHNS and CDR2 SASEGT. The CDR3 loop reads CASSAPSRGLYEQYF. The CDR3 DNA sequence: TGTGCCAGCAGTGCCCCTTCCCGGGGCCTCTACGAGCAGTACTTC.